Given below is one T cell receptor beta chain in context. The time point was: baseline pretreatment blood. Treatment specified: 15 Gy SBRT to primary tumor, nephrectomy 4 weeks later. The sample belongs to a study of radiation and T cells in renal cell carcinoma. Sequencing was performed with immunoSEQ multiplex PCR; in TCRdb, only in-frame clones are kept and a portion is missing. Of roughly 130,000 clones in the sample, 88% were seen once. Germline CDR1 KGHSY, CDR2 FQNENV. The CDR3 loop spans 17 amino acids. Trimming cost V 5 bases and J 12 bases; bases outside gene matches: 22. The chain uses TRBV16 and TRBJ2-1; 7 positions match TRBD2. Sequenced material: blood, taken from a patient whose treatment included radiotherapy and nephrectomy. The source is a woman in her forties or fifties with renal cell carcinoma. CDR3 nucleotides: TGTGCCAGCAGCTACGGTGCGGCGGGGGATTCTGCGAAAGGGCAGTTCTTC. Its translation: CASSYGAAGDSAKGQFF. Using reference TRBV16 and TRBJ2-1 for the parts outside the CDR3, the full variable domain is GEEVAQTPKHLVRGEGQKAKLYCAPIKGHSYVFWYQQVLKNEFKFLISFQNENVFDETGMPKERFSAKCLPNSPCSLEIQATKLEDSAVYFCASSYGAAGDSAKGQFFGPGTRLTVL.